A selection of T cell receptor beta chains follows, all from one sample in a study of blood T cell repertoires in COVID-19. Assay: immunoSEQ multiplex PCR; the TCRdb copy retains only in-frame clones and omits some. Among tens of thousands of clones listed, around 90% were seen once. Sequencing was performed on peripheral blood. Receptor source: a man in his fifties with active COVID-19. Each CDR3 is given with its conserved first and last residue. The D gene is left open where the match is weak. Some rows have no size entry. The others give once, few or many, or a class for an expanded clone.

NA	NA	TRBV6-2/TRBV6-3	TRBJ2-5	CASSYVGGRQETQYF	TGTGCCAGCAGTTACGTCGGGGGGCGGCAAGAGACCCAGTACTTC
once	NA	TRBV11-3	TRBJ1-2	CASSLGEEGRGRGSGKGYTF	TGTGCCAGCAGCTTAGGGGAAGAGGGCAGGGGCCGCGGTTCGGGAAAAGGCTACACCTTC
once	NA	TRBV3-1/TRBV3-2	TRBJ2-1	CASSQARRAIGDEQFF	TGTGCCAGCAGCCAAGCCCGGAGGGCTATCGGGGATGAGCAGTTCTTC
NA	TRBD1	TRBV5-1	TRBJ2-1	CASSSGQGYHEQFF	TGCGCCAGCAGCTCGGGACAGGGATACCATGAGCAGTTCTTC
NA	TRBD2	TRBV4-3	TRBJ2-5	CASSQMGGGSQETQYF	TGCGCCAGCAGCCAAATGGGCGGGGGGTCACAAGAGACCCAGTACTTC
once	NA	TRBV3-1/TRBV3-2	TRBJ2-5	CASSQARNKVETQYF	TGTGCCAGCAGCCAAGCCAGGAATAAAGTGGAGACCCAGTACTTC
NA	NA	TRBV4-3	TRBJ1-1	CASSQEEVTEAFF	TGCGCCAGCAGCCAAGAGGAGGTAACTGAAGCTTTCTTT
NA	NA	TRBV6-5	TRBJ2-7	CASRDSFSYEQYF	TGTGCCAGCAGGGACAGTTTTTCGTACGAGCAGTACTTC
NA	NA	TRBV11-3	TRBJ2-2	CASSAGGKNTGELFF	TGTGCCAGCAGCGCGGGCGGCAAAAACACCGGGGAGCTGTTTTTT
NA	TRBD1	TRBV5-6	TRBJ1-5	CASSLNRGHSNQPQHF	TGTGCCAGCAGCTTGAACAGGGGGCACAGCAATCAGCCCCAGCATTTT
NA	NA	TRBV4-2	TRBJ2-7	CASSPAGGSSYEQYF	TGTGCCAGCAGCCCCGCCGGCGGGTCCAGCTACGAGCAGTACTTC
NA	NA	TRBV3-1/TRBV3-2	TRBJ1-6	CASSSSGGNSPLHF	TGTGCCAGCAGCTCATCCGGGGGGAATTCACCCCTCCACTTT
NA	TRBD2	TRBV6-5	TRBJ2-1	CASRVSGSSYNEQFF	TGTGCCAGCAGGGTTAGCGGGAGCTCCTACAATGAGCAGTTCTTC
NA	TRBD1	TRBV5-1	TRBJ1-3	CASSLTGDANSGNTIYF	TGCGCCAGCAGCTTAACAGGGGACGCTAACTCTGGAAACACCATATATTTT
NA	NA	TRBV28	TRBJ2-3	CASSFPGTSTDTQYF	TGTGCCAGCAGTTTCCCCGGGACTAGCACAGATACGCAGTATTTT
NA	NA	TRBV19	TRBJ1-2	CASSINSYGYTF	TGTGCCAGTAGCATCAACAGTTATGGCTACACCTTC
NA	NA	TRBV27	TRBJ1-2	CASRPQILAGRNYGYTF	TGTGCCAGCAGGCCCCAGATTTTAGCAGGGCGAAACTATGGCTACACCTTC
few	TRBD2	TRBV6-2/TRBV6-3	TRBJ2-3	CASSYSREANTDTQYF	TGTGCCAGCAGTTACTCGCGGGAGGCGAACACAGATACGCAGTATTTT
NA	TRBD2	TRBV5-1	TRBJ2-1	CASSLDSGSYNEQFF	TGCGCCAGCAGCTTGGATAGCGGGAGCTACAATGAGCAGTTCTTC
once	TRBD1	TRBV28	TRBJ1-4	CASSPHLGGAGEKLFF	TGTGCCAGCAGTCCTCACCTAGGGGGCGCGGGAGAAAAACTGTTTTTT